This T cell receptor (beta chain) stems from a study of T cells in narcolepsy. Whole-study context: Patients with NT1 or NT2 and healthy control donors were enrolled.

This table comes from immunoSEQ multiplex PCR, and its TCRdb copy is limited to in-frame clones, with some not included. The data show 25,000 to 35,000 clones, over 80% seen once. Study-wide results and limits: Healthy controls reportedly lacked the autoreactive clonotypes serially found in patients' blood. No autoreactive T cell clone sequences appeared in some memory CD4+ repertoires. Same-patient CSF and blood CD4+ T cell clonotypes included HCRT-specific and TRIB2-specific autoreactive ones.

J lost 3 bases, V lost 7 bases, and 8 bases had no gene match. The germline V gene has CDR1 SGHRS and CDR2 YFSETQ. The CDR3 is made up of 14 amino acids. As to this clone: The antigen is unknown.

V is TRBV5-1 and J is TRBJ2-3, with TRBD2 identical over 7 bases. The sequencing input was memory (CD45RA-) CD4+ T cells from blood. The sequence was obtained from a human donor in good health. The CDR3: CASGANGGTDTQYF. The CDR3 coding sequence is TGCGCCAGCGGGGCCAACGGGGGGACAGATACGCAGTATTTT.